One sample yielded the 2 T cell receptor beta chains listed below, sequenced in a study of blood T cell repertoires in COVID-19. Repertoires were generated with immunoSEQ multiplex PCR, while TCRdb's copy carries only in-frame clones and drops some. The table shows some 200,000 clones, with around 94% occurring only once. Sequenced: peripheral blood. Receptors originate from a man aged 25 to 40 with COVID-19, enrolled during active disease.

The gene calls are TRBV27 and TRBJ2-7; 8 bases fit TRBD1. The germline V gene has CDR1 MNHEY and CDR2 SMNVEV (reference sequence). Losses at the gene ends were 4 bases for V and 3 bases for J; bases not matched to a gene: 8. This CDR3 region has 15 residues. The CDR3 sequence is CASSSTGAYHYEQYF. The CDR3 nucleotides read TGTGCCAGCAGTTCGACAGGGGCGTACCACTACGAGCAGTACTTC.

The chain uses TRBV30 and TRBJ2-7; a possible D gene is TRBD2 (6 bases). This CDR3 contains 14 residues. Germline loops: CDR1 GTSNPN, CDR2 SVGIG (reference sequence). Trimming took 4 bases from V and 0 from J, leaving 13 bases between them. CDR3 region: CAWNLPGSSYEQYF. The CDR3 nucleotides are TGTGCCTGGAACTTACCCGGGAGCTCCTACGAGCAGTACTTC.